Here is one TCR beta chain with its context. Seattle researchers signed up patients amid active infection and tracked them longitudinally. Profiling relied on immunoSEQ multiplex PCR, and the TCRdb table lists in-frame clones only, not all of them. The sample includes a few hundred thousand clones, about nine tenths of them seen just once. This sample was included in a study of blood T cell repertoires in COVID-19. Study in general: The United States, Italy and Spain provided the acute and convalescent COVID-19 samples.

Trimming shortened V by 1 base and J by 4 bases, and 13 bases separated the two germline ends. Germline V gene sequence: CDR1 LNHNV, CDR2 YYDKDF (reference sequence). The CDR3 loop spans 15 amino acids. The sample was peripheral blood. The receptor's source is a woman aged 25 to 39 with COVID-19, enrolled during active disease. The chain is built from TRBV15 and TRBJ1-2; no clear D. CDR3 sequence (DNA): TGTGCCACCAGCAGAGGCCGGGAATTAGGCTATGGCTACACCTTC. This sequence encodes CATSRGRELGYGYTF. Combining the CDR3 with reference TRBV15 and TRBJ1-2 gives the whole variable domain DAMVIQNPRYQVTQFGKPVTLSCSQTLNHNVMYWYQQKSSQAPKLLFHYYDKDFNNEADTPDNFQSRRPNTSFCFLDIRSPGLGDTAMYLCATSRGRELGYGYTFGSGTRLTVV.